The clone carrying this T cell receptor beta chain was counted a few times. Its target is not known. These data are taken from a study of T cells after yellow fever vaccination. TCR cDNA, made by 5'RACE template switching, carried an added universal primer site and UMIs. TCRdb ran MiXCR on the 5' RACE reads and lists one entry per CDR3 protein. The sample has a few hundred thousand distinct CDR3 sequences, 8.7% seen once. Overall study findings and caveats: The CD4 and CD8 compartments had a small share of their clonotypes in common. After the booster, roughly 96% of CD4 and 88% of CD8 primary-response clones were re-detected.

V was cut by 0 bases and J by 1 base, with 9 bases left in between. Looked up from germline, CDR1 is MNHEY and CDR2 is SVGAGI. The CDR3 has 15 residues. The V call is TRBV6-5, the J call TRBJ1-1; D ambiguous. This specimen consisted of CD4+ T cells sorted from PBMCs, obtained 5 days after the yellow fever booster vaccination. This TCR was recovered from a man aged 18 to 30 who received the YFV17D yellow fever vaccine. CDR3 nucleotide sequence: TGTGCCAGCAGTTACTCTGGGGTTTCGAACACTGAAGCTTTCTTT. This encodes CASSYSGVSNTEAFF.